The clone carrying this TCR beta chain was recorded a few times. What it binds is unknown. This record comes from a study of post-analysis software for immune sequencing data. About the study: Relapsing-remitting, secondary progressive and progressive-relapsing multiple sclerosis courses were included. Study-level results: Significantly lower normalized Chao1 diversity was found in patients with multiple sclerosis relative to controls. Patients showed TRBV5-6, TRBV5-1 and TRBV20-1 among roughly five TRBV segments more frequent than in controls. Under F measure analysis, samples from one preparation batch co-clustered strongly.

Unique molecular identifiers tagged the TCR beta cDNA libraries. Input amounts of about 0.85 to 11 million T cells were used. These gave around 500,000 cDNA molecules, so each molecule approximated one T cell. Each CDR3 protein is one row after TCRdb ran MiXCR on the PCR reads. The table shows 750,000 to 950,000 distinct CDR3 sequences, with approximately 53% occurring only once. CDR3 length: 13 amino acids. With 5 bases removed from V and 5 bases from J, the gap between germline ends came to 12 bases. The sample consisted of blood. The receptor comes from a girl between 10 and 17 years old with multiple sclerosis. The chain employs TRBV12-3 or TRBV12-4 and TRBJ1-2; no definite D call. The CDR3: CASSRGRLYGYTF. The DNA for the CDR3 is TGTGCCAGCAGTCGTGGACGTTTATATGGCTACACCTTC.